The 19 T cell receptor beta chains reported below all come from one sample, sequenced in a study of blood T cell repertoires in COVID-19. The repertoire was sequenced with immunoSEQ multiplex PCR; TCRdb's copy has only in-frame clones and lacks some. Here the sample spans roughly 77,000 clones, over 75% being singletons. Input material: peripheral blood. The receptors were gathered from a human donor in a cohort sampled during active COVID-19.

This sequence joins TRBV5-4 and TRBJ1-6; 7 bases align to TRBD1. Trimming took 1 base from V and 8 from J; bases not matched to a gene: 12. This CDR3 is built from 17 residues. Germline CDR1 reads SGHNT; CDR2 reads YYREEE (reference sequence). Here the CDR3 DNA reads TGTGCCAGCAGCTTGAGACAGGGTCCAGGCCACGATTCACCCCTCCACTTT. It specifies CASSLRQGPGHDSPLHF.

This chain connects TRBV29-1 to TRBJ1-2; possibly TRBD1 for D (6 bases). CDR3 length: 12 residues. Per germline, CDR1 SQVTM and CDR2 ANQGSEA. The V gene lost 8 bases and the J gene lost 7 bases, with 17 bases spanning the gap. The CDR3 reads CSWGGQGIGYTF. CDR3 in DNA: TGCAGCTGGGGGGGCCAGGGGATTGGCTACACCTTC.

This chain's CDR3 is CASSFSLGGSDTQYF. The CDR3, as DNA: TGTGCCAGCAGCTTCAGCCTGGGGGGGTCGGATACGCAGTATTTT. The chain couples TRBV9 to TRBJ2-3; 7 nucleotides match TRBD2. The CDR3 loop spans 15 amino acids. Germline lookup yields CDR1 SGDLS and CDR2 YYNGEE. The V gene end was trimmed by 4 bases and the J gene end by 6 bases; junction bases not matched to a gene: 11.

V gene TRBV28 combines with J gene TRBJ1-2, with D perhaps TRBD1 (5 bases). From germline, CDR1 is MDHEN and CDR2 SYDVKM. Trimming took off 5 bases at V and 6 bases at J, with 10 bases between the two ends. The CDR3 runs 12 residues. The chain's CDR3 is CASSGDFDGYTF. CDR3 nucleotides: TGTGCCAGCAGTGGGGACTTCGATGGCTACACCTTC.

This chain links TRBV5-6 with TRBJ1-6, with TRBD1 identical over 7 bases. The CDR3 runs 15 residues. Per germline, CDR1 SGHDT and CDR2 YYEEEE. J was trimmed by 9 bases and V by 4 bases; bases with no gene match: 10. The CDR3 sequence: CASSRDSRNGSPLHF. The CDR3 bases are TGTGCCAGCAGCCGGGACAGCCGGAACGGTTCACCCCTCCACTTT.

The J gene is TRBJ2-1, the V gene TRBV6-6; D may be TRBD2 (6 bases). CDR1 is MNHNY and CDR2 is SVGAGI in the germline V gene (reference sequence). The V and J ends lost 7 bases and 4 bases respectively, with 14 bases between them. The CDR3 extends over 14 amino acids. CDR3 residues: CASTYGGLYNEQFF. CDR3 DNA sequence: TGTGCCAGCACCTACGGAGGGTTGTACAATGAGCAGTTCTTC.

CDR3 nucleotides: TGCGCCAGCAGCTTACAGGGTTCGGCAGATACGCAGTATTTT. Protein sequence: CASSLQGSADTQYF. V gene TRBV5-1 combines with J gene TRBJ2-3; perhaps TRBD1 as D (6 bases). The V gene's germline CDR1 is SGHRS and CDR2 YFSETQ. V was trimmed by 2 bases and J by 4 bases, leaving 11 bases between them. The CDR3 loop spans 14 amino acids.

V gene TRBV29-1 combines with J gene TRBJ2-7; the match to TRBD1 covers 8 bases. This CDR3 contains 14 residues. CDR1 SQVTM and CDR2 ANQGSEA come from the germline V gene. Trimming at V came to 4 bases and at J to 1 base, leaving 6 bases not matched to a gene. The DNA for the CDR3 is TGCAGCGTTGCAGGGGGCGCCGGATCCTACGAGCAGTACTTC. Translation: CSVAGGAGSYEQYF.

This chain links TRBV28 with TRBJ1-5; 9 nucleotides align to TRBD1. Per the germline V gene, CDR1 is MDHEN and CDR2 is SYDVKM. After removal of 5 bases from V and 1 base from J, the junction contained 18 bases not matched to a gene. The CDR3 contains 20 residues. The CDR3 sequence is CASSGQTPGQGGLSNQPQHF. Here the CDR3 DNA reads TGTGCCAGCAGTGGTCAAACTCCGGGACAGGGAGGCTTAAGCAATCAGCCCCAGCATTTT.

The chain links TRBV19 to TRBJ1-4, with D perhaps TRBD1 (5 bases). The CDR3 loop spans 14 amino acids. V lost 3 bases and J lost 7, with 12 bases in between. Germline lookup yields CDR1 LNHDA and CDR2 SQIVND (reference sequence). The CDR3 here is CASSIRDGSEKLFF. CDR3 in DNA: TGTGCCAGTAGTATCCGGGACGGGAGTGAAAAACTGTTTTTT.

This clone was picked up one time. The rearrangement links TRBV19 to TRBJ2-7, with TRBD1 matching 10 bases. The V and J ends lost 3 bases and 7 bases, in that order; junction bases with no gene match: 9. Germline CDR1 is LNHDA and CDR2 is SQIVND (reference sequence). The CDR3 has 15 residues. The CDR3 region is CASSIVTGGSGEQYF. The CDR3 DNA follows: TGTGCCAGTAGTATTGTGACAGGGGGCTCTGGAGAGCAGTACTTC. The entire variable domain, with the rest obtained from reference TRBV19 and TRBJ2-7, is as follows: DGGITQSPKYLFRKEGQNVTLSCEQNLNHDAMYWYRQDPGQGLRLIYYSQIVNDFQKGDIAEGYSVSREKKESFPLTVTSAQKNPTAFYLCASSIVTGGSGEQYFGPGTRLTVT.

V usage is TRBV12-3 or TRBV12-4 and J usage is TRBJ1-1; TRBD1 might be the D (5 bases). This CDR3 is built from 13 residues. With 6 bases removed from V and 1 base from J, the gap between germline ends came to 9 bases. Written as DNA, the CDR3 is TGTGCCAGCAGAACGACAGAGAACACTGAAGCTTTCTTT. It encodes CASRTTENTEAFF.

To note about this clone: The junction differs from germline at one of its ends, possibly a read error. This chain links TRBV4-3 with TRBJ2-1, with a weak D call TRBD1 (5 bases). The CDR3 sequence is 15 residues long. Per germline, CDR1 LGHNA and CDR2 YSLEER. CDR3 coding DNA: TGCGCCAGCAGTCAAGATGACGGTAACAGGAATGAGCAGTTCTTC. Amino acid sequence: CASSQDDGNRNEQFF.

This clone was detected only a few times. The V gene is TRBV9, the J gene TRBJ1-5; 10 nucleotides agree with TRBD1. The V gene end was trimmed by 4 bases and the J gene end by 7 bases; junction bases not matched to a gene: 8. The CDR3 extends over 15 amino acids. Germline V CDR1 and CDR2: SGDLS, YYNGEE. CDR3 DNA: TGTGCCAGCAGCACGGGACAGGGGTTCGGACAGCCCCAGCATTTT. Translating gives CASSTGQGFGQPQHF.

CDR3 sequence (DNA): TGTGCCAGCAGCGCGCGAGGGACAGGGGGAGGCTACACCTTC. It codes for CASSARGTGGGYTF. The rearrangement uses TRBV9 and TRBJ1-2; TRBD1 matches at 11 bases. CDR3 length equals 14 residues. The germline CDR1 and CDR2 sequences are SGDLS and YYNGEE. V gave up 3 bases and J gave up 8 bases; unmatched junction bases: 6.

This clone was counted between two and nine times. The chain has TRBV5-1 and TRBJ2-1; 8 bases are shared with TRBD2. The germline gives CDR1 SGHRS, CDR2 YFSETQ. The CDR3 runs to 15 residues. The junction had 6 bases not matched to a gene; V was cut back by 0 bases and J by 7 bases. CDR3 nucleotide sequence: TGCGCCAGCAGCTTGGTCGGGGGGGCCGAGAATGAGCAGTTCTTC. This gives the protein CASSLVGGAENEQFF.

V gene TRBV5-1 combines with J gene TRBJ1-1; 11 bases are shared with TRBD1. Trimming cost V 0 bases and J 8 bases; bases outside gene matches: 3. Germline CDR1 is SGHRS and CDR2 is YFSETQ. The CDR3 has 14 amino acids. CDR3 DNA sequence: TGCGCCAGCAGCTTGGGGACAGGGGGCGGAGAAGCTTTCTTT. Its translation: CASSLGTGGGEAFF.

The genes are TRBV6-6 and TRBJ2-5; 9 bases are a match to TRBD1. Looked up from germline, CDR1 is MNHNY and CDR2 is SVGAGI (reference sequence). The CDR3 extends over 14 amino acids. Trimming cost V 6 bases and J 1 base; bases outside gene matches: 3. The CDR3 here is CASSRDRAQETQYF. For the CDR3, the DNA is TGTGCCAGCAGCAGGGACAGGGCCCAAGAGACCCAGTACTTC.

J is TRBJ2-1 and V is TRBV7-2, with TRBD2 identical over 14 bases. CDR1 and CDR2 (germline): SGHTA, FQGNSA. The CDR3 extends over 14 amino acids. Trimming took 5 bases from V and 15 from J; bases not matched to a gene: 9. The DNA for the CDR3 is TGTGCCAGCAGCCTGAGACTAGCGGGGGGGCCCAGGTTCTTC. This gives the protein CASSLRLAGGPRFF.